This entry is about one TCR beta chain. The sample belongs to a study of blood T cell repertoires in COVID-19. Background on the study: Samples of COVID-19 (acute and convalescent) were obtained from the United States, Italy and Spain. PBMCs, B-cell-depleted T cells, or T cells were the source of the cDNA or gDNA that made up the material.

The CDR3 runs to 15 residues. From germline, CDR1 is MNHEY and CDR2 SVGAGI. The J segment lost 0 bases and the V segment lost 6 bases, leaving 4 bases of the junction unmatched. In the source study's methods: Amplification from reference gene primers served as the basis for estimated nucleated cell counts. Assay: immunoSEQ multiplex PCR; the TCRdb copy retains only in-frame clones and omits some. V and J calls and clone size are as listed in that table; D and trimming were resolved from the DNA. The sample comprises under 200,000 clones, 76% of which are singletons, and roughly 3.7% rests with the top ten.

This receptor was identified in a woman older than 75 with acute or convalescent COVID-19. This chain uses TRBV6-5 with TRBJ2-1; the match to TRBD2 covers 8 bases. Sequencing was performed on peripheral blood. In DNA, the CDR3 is TGTGCCAGCAGCAACGGGAGGGGCTCCTACAATGAGCAGTTCTTC. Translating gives CASSNGRGSYNEQFF.